The clone carrying this T cell receptor (beta chain) occurred once. Random hexamers primed reverse transcription of about 0.45 to 1 ug RNA. A single record per CDR3 protein comes from TCRdb applying MiXCR to the immunoSEQ multiplex PCR reads. The repertoire holds around 150,000 distinct CDR3 sequences, with approximately 94% as singletons. TEMRA cells were FACS-enriched and CD8+ and CD4+ T cells negatively isolated. Trimming cost V 0 bases and J 5 bases, with 11 bases left between them. The CDR3 sequence is 14 residues long. Germline CDR1 is LGHDT and CDR2 is YNNKEL (reference sequence). This specimen comes from a study of CD8 T cells in Susac syndrome.

Sequencing was done on a sample of CD4+ T cells from PBMCs. J is TRBJ2-7 and V is TRBV3-1; D perhaps matches TRBD2 (5 bases). The receptor was isolated from a human donor with Susac syndrome. As DNA, the CDR3 is TGTGCCAGCAGCCAAGACGGAAGGACTCACGAGCAGTACTTC. This gives the protein CASSQDGRTHEQYF.